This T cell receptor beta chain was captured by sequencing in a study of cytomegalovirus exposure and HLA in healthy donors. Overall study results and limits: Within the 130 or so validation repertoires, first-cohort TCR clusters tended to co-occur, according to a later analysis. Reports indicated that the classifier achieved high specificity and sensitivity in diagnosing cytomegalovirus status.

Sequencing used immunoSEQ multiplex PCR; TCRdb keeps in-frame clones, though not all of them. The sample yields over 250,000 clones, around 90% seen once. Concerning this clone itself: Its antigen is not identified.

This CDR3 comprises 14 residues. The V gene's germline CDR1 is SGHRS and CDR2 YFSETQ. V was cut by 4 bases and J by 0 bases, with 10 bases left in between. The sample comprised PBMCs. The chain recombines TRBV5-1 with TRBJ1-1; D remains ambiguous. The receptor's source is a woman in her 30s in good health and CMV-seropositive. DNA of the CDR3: TGCGCCAGCAGCCTGGGATTGCTGAACACTGAAGCTTTCTTT. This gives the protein CASSLGLLNTEAFF.